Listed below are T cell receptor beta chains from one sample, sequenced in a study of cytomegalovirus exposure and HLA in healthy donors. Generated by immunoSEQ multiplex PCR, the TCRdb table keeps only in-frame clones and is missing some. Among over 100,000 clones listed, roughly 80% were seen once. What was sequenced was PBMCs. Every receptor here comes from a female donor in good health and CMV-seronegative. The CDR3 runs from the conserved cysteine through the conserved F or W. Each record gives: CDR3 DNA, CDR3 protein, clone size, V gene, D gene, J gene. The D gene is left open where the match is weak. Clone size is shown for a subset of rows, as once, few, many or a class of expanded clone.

CDR3 DNA: TGTGCCAGCAGCGTAGATAGCGGAGGCACAGATACGCAGTATTTT
CDR3 protein: CASSVDSGGTDTQYF
clone size: few
V gene: TRBV9
D gene: -
J gene: TRBJ2-3

CDR3 DNA: TGCAGCGTTGCGCGGACAGGGGGAATCTACGAGCAGTACTTC
CDR3 protein: CSVARTGGIYEQYF
clone size: -
V gene: TRBV29-1
D gene: TRBD1
J gene: TRBJ2-7

CDR3 DNA: TGTGCCAGCAGCCCCCCCGGGCGGGAGGCCGTTAATGAGCAGTTCTTC
CDR3 protein: CASSPPGREAVNEQFF
clone size: -
V gene: TRBV7-3
D gene: TRBD2
J gene: TRBJ2-1

CDR3 DNA: TGTGCCAGCAGCCCGTTGGGGGCAGACCCCTCCTACGAGCAGTACTTC
CDR3 protein: CASSPLGADPSYEQYF
clone size: -
V gene: TRBV7-9
D gene: -
J gene: TRBJ2-7

CDR3 DNA: TGTGCCAGCAGCGTAGCCAGCAGAGCGGGTGGTTACAATGAGCAGTTCTTC
CDR3 protein: CASSVASRAGGYNEQFF
clone size: once
V gene: TRBV9
D gene: -
J gene: TRBJ2-1

CDR3 DNA: TGTGCCAGCAGGGGGGCCAAGGGTAGCTCCTATAATTCACCCCTCCACTTT
CDR3 protein: CASRGAKGSSYNSPLHF
clone size: -
V gene: TRBV2
D gene: -
J gene: TRBJ1-6

CDR3 DNA: TGTGCCAGCGGGGGGGCGGGGGCTTATCAGCCCCAGCATTTT
CDR3 protein: CASGGAGAYQPQHF
clone size: -
V gene: TRBV6-5
D gene: -
J gene: TRBJ1-5

CDR3 DNA: TGCGCCAGCAGCTTTGAAGTAGGGAGCTCCTACAATGAGCAGTTCTTC
CDR3 protein: CASSFEVGSSYNEQFF
clone size: few
V gene: TRBV5-1
D gene: -
J gene: TRBJ2-1

CDR3 DNA: TGTGCCAGCAGTTCCCCGGGACAGGGGGCGTACGAGCAGTACTTC
CDR3 protein: CASSSPGQGAYEQYF
clone size: -
V gene: TRBV28
D gene: TRBD1
J gene: TRBJ2-7

CDR3 DNA: TGTGCCAGCAGTTTTATCCGCGGGGGTAGGGGTCAGCCCCAGCATTTT
CDR3 protein: CASSFIRGGRGQPQHF
clone size: -
V gene: TRBV28
D gene: -
J gene: TRBJ1-5

CDR3 DNA: TGTGCCAGCAGCTCGGGACTAGCGGGCACCGGGGAGCTGTTTTTT
CDR3 protein: CASSSGLAGTGELFF
clone size: -
V gene: TRBV7-2
D gene: TRBD2
J gene: TRBJ2-2

CDR3 DNA: TGTGCCAGCTCACCAATAGGACAGGGGGCAGGTGAGCAGTTCTTC
CDR3 protein: CASSPIGQGAGEQFF
clone size: -
V gene: TRBV18
D gene: TRBD1
J gene: TRBJ2-1

CDR3 DNA: TGTGCCAGCAGCCCACAACAGGGTAATGAGCAGTTCTTC
CDR3 protein: CASSPQQGNEQFF
clone size: -
V gene: TRBV7-2
D gene: -
J gene: TRBJ2-1

CDR3 DNA: TGCGCCAGCAGCTTGGGACACCTAAGCAGCACAGATACGCAGTATTTT
CDR3 protein: CASSLGHLSSTDTQYF
clone size: -
V gene: TRBV5-1
D gene: -
J gene: TRBJ2-3

CDR3 DNA: TGCAGCGTTTTACCCCGGGGCACTGAAGCTTTCTTT
CDR3 protein: CSVLPRGTEAFF
clone size: -
V gene: TRBV29-1
D gene: -
J gene: TRBJ1-1

CDR3 DNA: TGTGCCAGCAGCCGACAAGGGACTAGCTCCTACGAGCAGTACTTC
CDR3 protein: CASSRQGTSSYEQYF
clone size: -
V gene: TRBV7-2
D gene: TRBD2
J gene: TRBJ2-7

CDR3 DNA: TGTGCCAGCAGCGTAGACCCGGGAGGGACCAATGAGCAGTTCTTC
CDR3 protein: CASSVDPGGTNEQFF
clone size: -
V gene: TRBV9
D gene: TRBD2
J gene: TRBJ2-1

CDR3 DNA: TGTGCCAGCAGTCCACCCCTCGCGAGGGGCTACACCTTC
CDR3 protein: CASSPPLARGYTF
clone size: -
V gene: TRBV2
D gene: -
J gene: TRBJ1-2

CDR3 DNA: TGTGCCGAAGGACAGGACACAGATACGCAGTATTTT
CDR3 protein: CAEGQDTDTQYF
clone size: -
V gene: TRBV7-9
D gene: TRBD1
J gene: TRBJ2-3

CDR3 DNA: TGTGCCAGCAGAGGGGACAGGGGCCCTGGTAGTCCCCTCCACTTT
CDR3 protein: CASRGDRGPGSPLHF
clone size: few
V gene: TRBV28
D gene: TRBD1
J gene: TRBJ1-6

CDR3 DNA: TGTGCCAGCAGCTTATCAGGGTTTAGGTCTGGAAACACCATATATTTT
CDR3 protein: CASSLSGFRSGNTIYF
clone size: few
V gene: TRBV4-2
D gene: -
J gene: TRBJ1-3

CDR3 DNA: TGCGCCAGCAGTCGACGGACTAGCGGGAATGGAGATACGCAGTATTTT
CDR3 protein: CASSRRTSGNGDTQYF
clone size: -
V gene: TRBV4-3
D gene: TRBD2
J gene: TRBJ2-3

CDR3 DNA: TGTGCCTGGAGACAGGCCAACACCGGGGAGCTGTTTTTT
CDR3 protein: CAWRQANTGELFF
clone size: -
V gene: TRBV30
D gene: -
J gene: TRBJ2-2

CDR3 DNA: TGCGCCAGCAGGGCTAGCGGCCACACAGATACGCAGTATTTT
CDR3 protein: CASRASGHTDTQYF
clone size: -
V gene: TRBV4-1
D gene: TRBD2
J gene: TRBJ2-3

CDR3 DNA: TGTGCCACCCAGGAAGGAGATACGCAGTATTTT
CDR3 protein: CATQEGDTQYF
clone size: -
V gene: TRBV28
D gene: -
J gene: TRBJ2-3

CDR3 DNA: TGCGCCAGCAGCCAGTTGGACATGGGTCTTAGGCGGCCTGGAAACACCATATATTTT
CDR3 protein: CASSQLDMGLRRPGNTIYF
clone size: few
V gene: TRBV4-1
D gene: -
J gene: TRBJ1-3

CDR3 DNA: TGTGCCAGCAATCACAGGCATAGCAATCAGCCCCAGCATTTT
CDR3 protein: CASNHRHSNQPQHF
clone size: -
V gene: TRBV5-6
D gene: -
J gene: TRBJ1-5

CDR3 DNA: TGTGCCAGTCAAATCAGGGCGGTTGCAACTAATGAAAAACTGTTTTTT
CDR3 protein: CASQIRAVATNEKLFF
clone size: -
V gene: TRBV19
D gene: -
J gene: TRBJ1-4

CDR3 DNA: TGCAGCGTTGGGACTAGCGGGAGTTCCTACAATGAGCAGTTCTTC
CDR3 protein: CSVGTSGSSYNEQFF
clone size: few
V gene: TRBV29-1
D gene: TRBD2
J gene: TRBJ2-1

CDR3 DNA: TGTGCCATCAGTGAGAGCCAGGGACTAGCGGGGGGCGATGAGCAGTTCTTC
CDR3 protein: CAISESQGLAGGDEQFF
clone size: -
V gene: TRBV10-3
D gene: TRBD2
J gene: TRBJ2-1

CDR3 DNA: TGTGCCAGCAGTTCCATCCGGGATAACTATGGCTACACCTTC
CDR3 protein: CASSSIRDNYGYTF
clone size: -
V gene: TRBV27
D gene: -
J gene: TRBJ1-2

CDR3 DNA: TGTGCCAGTAAGGTCCGGGGGGCGGGGACTGAAGCTTTCTTT
CDR3 protein: CASKVRGAGTEAFF
clone size: -
V gene: TRBV19
D gene: -
J gene: TRBJ1-1

CDR3 DNA: TGTGCCAGCAGCTCTAGCGGGAGCACAGATACGCAGTATTTT
CDR3 protein: CASSSSGSTDTQYF
clone size: few
V gene: TRBV7-9
D gene: TRBD2
J gene: TRBJ2-3

CDR3 DNA: TGTGCCAGCAAGATAGCGATAAACACCTACGAGCAGTACTTC
CDR3 protein: CASKIAINTYEQYF
clone size: few
V gene: TRBV6-1
D gene: -
J gene: TRBJ2-7

CDR3 DNA: TGTGCCAGTATAAACGGGAACACCGGGGAGCTGTTTTTT
CDR3 protein: CASINGNTGELFF
clone size: -
V gene: TRBV19
D gene: -
J gene: TRBJ2-2

CDR3 DNA: TGTGCCAGCAGCGGAGGGATTGGGAACGAGCAGTACTTC
CDR3 protein: CASSGGIGNEQYF
clone size: -
V gene: TRBV2
D gene: -
J gene: TRBJ2-7

CDR3 DNA: TGCGCCAGCAGCGGGACAGGTCTGGGATATGAAAAACTGTTTTTT
CDR3 protein: CASSGTGLGYEKLFF
clone size: -
V gene: TRBV5-1
D gene: TRBD1
J gene: TRBJ1-4

CDR3 DNA: TGCGCCAGCAGCTACGACCAGGTGAACACTGAAGCTTTCTTT
CDR3 protein: CASSYDQVNTEAFF
clone size: -
V gene: TRBV10-1
D gene: -
J gene: TRBJ1-1

CDR3 DNA: TGTGCCAGCAGTTTATCACAGGGAAACTATGGCTACACCTTC
CDR3 protein: CASSLSQGNYGYTF
clone size: -
V gene: TRBV27
D gene: -
J gene: TRBJ1-2

CDR3 DNA: TGTGCCAGCAGCTCCTCTCCGGGACTAGCGGGATCGAACACCGGGGAGCTGTTTTTT
CDR3 protein: CASSSSPGLAGSNTGELFF
clone size: -
V gene: TRBV13
D gene: TRBD2
J gene: TRBJ2-2

CDR3 DNA: TGTGCCATCAGTGAAATAAGAGGGGGGACAGGGAGCAAGCCCCAGCATTTT
CDR3 protein: CAISEIRGGTGSKPQHF
clone size: -
V gene: TRBV10-3
D gene: TRBD1
J gene: TRBJ1-5

CDR3 DNA: TGTGCCAGCAGCAACGGGACTATCCGGCGAGAGCAGTACTTC
CDR3 protein: CASSNGTIRREQYF
clone size: -
V gene: TRBV21-1
D gene: -
J gene: TRBJ2-7

CDR3 DNA: TGTGCCAGCAGCTTGACTAGCGTCTCCTACGAGCAGTACTTC
CDR3 protein: CASSLTSVSYEQYF
clone size: -
V gene: TRBV5-6
D gene: TRBD2
J gene: TRBJ2-7

CDR3 DNA: TGTGCCAGCAGCTTAGACCCTACAGGGAGCTACGAGCAGTACTTC
CDR3 protein: CASSLDPTGSYEQYF
clone size: -
V gene: TRBV5-6
D gene: -
J gene: TRBJ2-7

CDR3 DNA: TGTGCCAGCAACGAGTTAGGGGCAGGGAATTCTAAGGGCTACACCTTC
CDR3 protein: CASNELGAGNSKGYTF
clone size: -
V gene: TRBV28
D gene: -
J gene: TRBJ1-2

CDR3 DNA: TGTGCCAGCAGTCCTAGGCGGAATGAAAAACTGTTTTTT
CDR3 protein: CASSPRRNEKLFF
clone size: -
V gene: TRBV2
D gene: -
J gene: TRBJ1-4

CDR3 DNA: TGCAGCGTTGCCCTCCGGCCTAGCGGAAGCACAGATACGCAGTATTTT
CDR3 protein: CSVALRPSGSTDTQYF
clone size: -
V gene: TRBV29-1
D gene: TRBD2
J gene: TRBJ2-3

CDR3 DNA: TGTGCCAGCAGCTTCTATCCGGGACAGGGAAACACTGAAGCTTTCTTT
CDR3 protein: CASSFYPGQGNTEAFF
clone size: -
V gene: TRBV5-8
D gene: TRBD1
J gene: TRBJ1-1

CDR3 DNA: TGTGCCAGCAGATGGACTAGCGGGAACACCGGGGAGCTGTTTTTT
CDR3 protein: CASRWTSGNTGELFF
clone size: -
V gene: TRBV2
D gene: TRBD2
J gene: TRBJ2-2